Described below is a single TCR beta chain sequence and its context. Its antigen target is currently unknown. V is cut back by 4 bases and J by 6 bases, with 9 bases in the junction unmatched. Including cysteine and phenylalanine, the CDR3 has 15 amino acids. Left in the record is the CDR3 DNA by itself, 45 bases read in frame from the first base. The germline V gene gives CDR1 as SGHNT and CDR2 as YENEEA. This sample is drawn from a study of T cell responses to AZD1222 COVID-19 vaccine (dated by TCRdb to about 2021). With regard to the full study: A total of 233 trial participants underwent TCR sequencing, of whom about 200 received two doses of AZD1222 and approximately 25 received two doses of the MenACWY control vaccine. Trial participants were enrolled by age into 18-55, 56-69 and 70-plus year subgroups, with approximately 150, 28 and 58 TCR-sequenced participants respectively. Beyond this particular receptor, the publication reports: In the small 56-69-year group, the increase in depth fell short of significance, most likely because of low power. Because no day 14 peak-response samples were available, the repertoires could be characterized only after the peak T cell response. Conclusions about previously exposed vaccinees were limited because only six AZD1222 recipients were SARS-CoV-2 seropositive at baseline. Epitopes outside the regions mutated in the B.1.351 and B.1.1.7 variants were reportedly recognized by nearly half of the unique spike-specific TCRs. The vaccine-associated CD4 TCRs covered the entire spike protein, and the dominant responses fell in regions 160-218 and 743-854. Most participants were white British and females outnumbered males, and the authors suggested that clonal diversity may have been underestimated. After two AZD1222 doses, both the breadth and the depth of spike-specific TCRs were significantly higher than at day 0 and than in MenACWY recipients.

The sample's time point label, decoded: baseline before first vaccination. Vaccinee samples were obtained from the UK trials COV001 and COV002, which included a single-blind randomized controlled phase 2/3 trial of AZD1222 (ChAdOx1 nCoV-19) in healthy adults. For TCRbeta chain sequencing, PBMC samples from trial participants were taken at day 0 and at day 28 after the second dose. The CDR3 regions of human TCRbeta chains were analyzed by immunosequencing. In the paper's pipeline: Repertoire TCRs were checked for matches against a reference library of SARS-CoV-2-specific TCRs that had been generated using the MIRA antigen-specificity platform. Breadth was defined as the fraction of unique TCRs that were SARS-CoV-2-associated, and depth was defined as the fraction of total T cells that were SARS-CoV-2-associated. Using the MIRA data, every spike-specific TCR was mapped to the spike region that the TCR reacted to and assigned to either a CD4 or a CD8 class. Log10-transformed breadth and depth values were compared by one-way ANOVA with Sidak's multiple comparisons tests. The table comes from immuneACCESS by way of TCRdb, which keeps in-frame sequences with V and J called. Part of the clones is missing from these tables; in studies checked, under half for an unresolved V gene and the rest for unknown reasons. That table gives V, J and clone size, and the DNA gave D and trimming. The sample's clone listing holds over 130,000 clones. 2.2% of the sample belongs to the ten largest clones.

The receptor's source is an adult in good health. The rearranged chain carries TRBV11-3 and TRBJ2-3, and TRBD2 aligns with 8 junction nucleotides. The material sequenced was peripheral blood. The bases are TGTGCCAGCAGCTCCGGACTAGCCTTACCGGATACGCAGTATTTT. Translated, it gives CASSSGLALPDTQYF.